A single sample is the source of the 15 T cell receptor beta chains below, sequenced in a study of blood T cells in healthy people across ages. A second PCR of roughly 6 to 12 cycles used a sample-barcoded 5' primer and a J-beta primer mix. MiXCR, run by TCRdb on the 5' RACE reads, gives a single entry per CDR3 protein. The sample has 650,000 to 900,000 distinct CDR3 sequences; 62% are singletons. The sample taken for sequencing was blood. The receptors derive from a man aged 30 to 45 in good health.

J is TRBJ2-7 and V is TRBV3-1; D remains ambiguous. The end of the DNA aligns better with TRBJ2-5, so the J call may be wrong. The length of the CDR3 is 11 residues. CDR1 is LGHDT, CDR2 YNNKEL, per germline (reference sequence). CDR3 protein: CASSQYETQYF. The CDR3 coding sequence is TGTGCCAGCAGCCAATATGAGACCCAGTACTTC.

The J gene is TRBJ1-1, the V gene TRBV7-8; D gene unclear. CDR1 and CDR2 (germline): SGHVS, FQNEAQ. Trimming stripped 3 bases from V and 2 bases from J, with 10 bases between. The CDR3 length is 14 residues. The CDR3 DNA is TGTGCCAGCAGCTTTTTCGGCGCAAACACTGAAGCTTTCTTT. This codes for CASSFFGANTEAFF.

In this sample, this clonotype turned up a few times. The V call is TRBV6-5, the J call TRBJ2-3; D remains ambiguous. The CDR3 loop spans 14 amino acids. V lost 3 bases and J lost 0, with 7 bases in between. Germline CDR1 MNHEY, CDR2 SVGAGI. The CDR3 protein is CASSYQTSTDTQYF. Here the CDR3 DNA reads TGTGCCAGCAGTTATCAGACAAGCACAGATACGCAGTATTTT.

The V call is TRBV5-1, the J call TRBJ2-7; D is ambiguous. The CDR3 has 14 residues. The germline CDR1 and CDR2 sequences are SGHRS and YFSETQ. V shed 4 bases and J shed 7 bases, with 18 bases lying between them. In DNA, the CDR3 is TGCGCCAGCAGCCCAGGCTGGGCGGCAGGAGAGCAGTACTTC. Translation gives CASSPGWAAGEQYF.

This chain uses TRBV7-8 with TRBJ2-1; no clear D gene. V lost 8 bases and J lost 10, with 12 bases in between. Germline V gives CDR1 SGHVS, CDR2 FQNEAQ. This CDR3 has 11 residues. The CDR3 reads CASGPATEQFF. The CDR3, as DNA: TGTGCCAGCGGGCCCGCCACGGAGCAGTTCTTC. Using reference TRBV7-8 and TRBJ2-1 for the parts outside the CDR3, the full variable domain is GAGVSQSPRYKVAKRGQDVALRCDPISGHVSLFWYQQALGQGPEFLTYFQNEAQLDKSGLPSDRFFAERPEGSVSTLKIQRTQQEDSAVYLCASGPATEQFFGPGTRLTVL.

The genes are TRBV7-9 and TRBJ2-1; 10 positions agree with TRBD2. The J call may not be correct, given that the DNA end is closer to TRBJ2-7. The germline V gene has CDR1 SEHNR and CDR2 FQNEAQ (reference sequence). The CDR3 is 15 amino acids. Here the CDR3 reads CASRASGSSYNEQYF. The CDR3 DNA follows: TGTGCCAGCAGAGCTAGCGGGAGCTCCTACAATGAGCAGTACTTC.

V is TRBV27 and J is TRBJ1-5, with D possibly matching TRBD1 (5 bases). The V end was cut by 11 bases, the J end by 2 bases, with 25 bases between. The CDR3 has 17 residues. Germline V CDR1 and CDR2: MNHEY, SMNVEV (reference sequence). The CDR3 region has the DNA TGTGCCCAAAATCCCGGGTCCTGGAGGGACGGCAATCAGCCCCAGCATTTT. It specifies CAQNPGSWRDGNQPQHF.

V is TRBV3-1 and J is TRBJ2-1, with 13 positions matching TRBD2. CDR3 length: 17 residues. Germline loops: CDR1 LGHDT, CDR2 YNNKEL (reference sequence). After removal of 1 base from V and 9 bases from J, the junction contained 9 bases not matched to a gene. The CDR3 reads CASSQGGTSGTRGEQFF. CDR3 DNA sequence: TGTGCCAGCAGCCAAGGAGGGACTAGCGGGACCCGCGGTGAGCAGTTCTTC.

As to this clonotype: This could be a read error, since a much larger clone is one nucleotide away. J is TRBJ2-1 and V is TRBV6-1; D possibly corresponds to TRBD1 (6 bases). The CDR3 spans 15 residues. Trimming took off 8 bases at V and 2 bases at J, with 16 bases between the two ends. Per germline, CDR1 MNHNS and CDR2 SASEGT. CDR3 region: CASGKDRNTYNEQFF. Here the CDR3 DNA reads TGTGCCAGCGGTAAAGACAGGAACACCTACAATGAGCAGTTCTTC.

Only a few counts were recorded for this clonotype. J is TRBJ2-3 and V is TRBV7-8; 11 bases are shared with TRBD2. CDR1 and CDR2 (germline): SGHVS, FQNEAQ. This CDR3 contains 15 residues. V was pared by 5 bases and J by 4 bases, with 5 bases of the junction left unmatched. Here the CDR3 reads CASSKGLAAADTQYF. In DNA, the CDR3 is TGTGCCAGCAGCAAGGGACTAGCGGCCGCAGATACGCAGTATTTT.

The CDR3: CASSLKGSGNEQFF. CDR3 in DNA: TGTGCCAGCAGCCTAAAGGGAAGCGGGAATGAGCAGTTCTTC. The chain links TRBV7-2 to TRBJ2-1, with D maybe TRBD2 (6 bases). Germline lookup yields CDR1 SGHTA and CDR2 FQGNSA. The length of the CDR3 is 14 residues. V was pared by 5 bases and J by 7 bases, with 15 bases between.

This chain joins TRBV9 and TRBJ2-3, with TRBD2 matching over 10 bases. Losses at the gene ends were 4 bases for V and 3 bases for J; bases not matched to a gene: 5. The CDR3 is made up of 15 amino acids. Germline V lookup: CDR1 SGDLS, CDR2 YYNGEE. DNA of the CDR3: TGTGCCAGCAGCCCGAGCGGGGGGGCAACAGATACGCAGTATTTT. Protein: CASSPSGGATDTQYF.

This clonotype has just one count. The V call is TRBV10-3, the J call TRBJ1-4; weak D call: TRBD1 (5 bases). The germline gives CDR1 ENHRY, CDR2 SYGVKD. Trimming took off 3 bases at V and 6 bases at J, with 8 bases between the two ends. This CDR3 has 13 residues. Written as DNA, the CDR3 is TGTGCCATCAGTGATTCCAGGGATGAAAAACTGTTTTTT. This sequence encodes CAISDSRDEKLFF.

The V and J genes are TRBV4-3 and TRBJ2-5; 10 bases map to TRBD2. Germline assignment: CDR1 LGHNA and CDR2 YSLEER. V lost 2 bases and J lost 2; bases outside the gene matches: 2. There are 15 residues in the CDR3. CDR3 nucleotides: TGCGCCAGCAGCCAACAACTAGCGGGGCAAGAGACCCAGTACTTC. Protein product: CASSQQLAGQETQYF.

The gene calls are TRBV7-9 and TRBJ2-6; D tentatively reads TRBD1 or TRBD2 (5 bases each). V lost 5 bases, J lost 4 bases, and 18 bases lay in between. The CDR3 runs to 17 residues. Germline CDR1 and CDR2: SEHNR and FQNEAQ (reference sequence). The CDR3 region has the DNA TGTGCCAGCAGCGAGGGGTCCGTTGTTACCGGGGCCAACGTCCTGACTTTC. Residues: CASSEGSVVTGANVLTF.